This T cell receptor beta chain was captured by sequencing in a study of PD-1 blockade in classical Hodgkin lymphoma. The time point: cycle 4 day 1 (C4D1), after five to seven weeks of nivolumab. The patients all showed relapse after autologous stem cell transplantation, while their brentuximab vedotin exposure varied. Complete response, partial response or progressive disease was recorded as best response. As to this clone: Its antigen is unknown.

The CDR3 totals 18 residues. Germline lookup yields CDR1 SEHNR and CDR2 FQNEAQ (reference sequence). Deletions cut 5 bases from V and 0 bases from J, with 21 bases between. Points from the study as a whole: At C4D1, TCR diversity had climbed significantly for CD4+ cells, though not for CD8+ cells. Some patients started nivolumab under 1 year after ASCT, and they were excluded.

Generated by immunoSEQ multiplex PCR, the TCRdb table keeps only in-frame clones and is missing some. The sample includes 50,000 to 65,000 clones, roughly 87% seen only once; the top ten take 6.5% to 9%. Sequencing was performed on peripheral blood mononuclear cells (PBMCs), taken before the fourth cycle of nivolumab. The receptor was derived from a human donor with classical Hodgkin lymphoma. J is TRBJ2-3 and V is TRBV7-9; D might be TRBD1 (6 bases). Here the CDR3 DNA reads TGTGCCAGCAGCCTTCTCGGTGCAGGGGCTATAAGCACAGATACGCAGTATTTT. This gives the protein CASSLLGAGAISTDTQYF.